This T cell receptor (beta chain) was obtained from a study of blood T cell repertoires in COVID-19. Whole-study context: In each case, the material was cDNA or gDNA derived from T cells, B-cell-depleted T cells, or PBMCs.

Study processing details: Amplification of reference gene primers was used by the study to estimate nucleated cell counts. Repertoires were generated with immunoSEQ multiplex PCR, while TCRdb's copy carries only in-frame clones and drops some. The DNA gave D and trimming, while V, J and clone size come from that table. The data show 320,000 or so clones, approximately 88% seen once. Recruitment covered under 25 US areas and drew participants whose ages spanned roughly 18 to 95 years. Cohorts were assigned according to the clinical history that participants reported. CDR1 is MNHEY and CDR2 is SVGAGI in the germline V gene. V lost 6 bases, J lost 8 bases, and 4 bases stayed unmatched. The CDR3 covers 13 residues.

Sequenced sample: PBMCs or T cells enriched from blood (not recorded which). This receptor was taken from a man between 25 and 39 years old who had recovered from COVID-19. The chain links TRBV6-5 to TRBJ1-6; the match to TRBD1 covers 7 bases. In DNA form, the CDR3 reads TGTGCCAGCAGAGATACAGGGGATTCACCCCTCCACTTT. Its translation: CASRDTGDSPLHF.